This T cell receptor (beta chain) was sequenced during a study of blood T cell repertoires in COVID-19. Study overall: COVID-19 samples collected from the United States, Italy and Spain covered acute and convalescent phases. Nucleic acid was either cDNA or gDNA, and it came from T cells, B-cell-depleted T cells, or PBMCs.

In the original processing: Amplification of reference gene primers provided the estimated nucleated cell counts. The method was immunoSEQ multiplex PCR; TCRdb's version includes in-frame clones alone and lacks a portion of them. The V and J calls and clone size come from that table; D and trimming were worked out from the DNA. The sample shows approximately 170,000 clones, roughly nine tenths of them seen only once. The sequenced sample was peripheral blood. The TCR originated in a man in his sixties with active or convalescent COVID-19.

For the CDR3, the DNA is TGTGCCTGCGATGGGACTAGGATAGGCAATGAGCAGTTCTTC. Translating gives CACDGTRIGNEQFF. The rearrangement links TRBV30 to TRBJ2-1, with 8 positions matching TRBD2. The trim removed 6 bases at V and 6 bases at J, leaving 10 bases unmatched. The germline V gene has CDR1 GTSNPN and CDR2 SVGIG (reference sequence). CDR3 length: 14 residues.